This T cell receptor (beta chain) came from a study of shared clonotypes between healthy human individuals. As to this clone: This same CDR3 is encoded by further DNA sequences in the sample.

V was shortened by 5 bases and J by 3 bases, with 7 bases between the two germline ends. Per the germline V gene, CDR1 is MDHEN and CDR2 is SYDVKM. The CDR3 extends over 12 amino acids. The repertoire was sequenced with immunoSEQ multiplex PCR; TCRdb's copy has only in-frame clones and lacks some. The sample carries around 1,000,000 clones, 60% to 85% recorded once. The sequence derives from a man aged 18 to 30 in good health. Some clones in this sample may be carry-over from other donors' samples. The V call is TRBV28, the J call TRBJ1-2, with no clear D. The sample consisted of memory CD4+ T cells from PBMCs. Documented subset: CD45RA-negative fraction. CDR3: CASSPGDYGYTF. DNA of the CDR3: TGTGCCAGCAGTCCTGGGGACTATGGCTACACCTTC.